The clone carrying this T cell receptor beta chain was seen many times. What it binds is not known. This sample was taken from a study of T cell repertoires in cytomegalovirus infection. Study conclusions and caveats: HLA-C-restricted CMV-specific TCR beta clonotypes prevailed in the ex vivo response.

Each CDR3 protein is one row after TCRdb ran MiXCR on the reads. The sample has about 350,000 distinct CDR3 sequences; just under 35% are singletons. Per the germline V gene, CDR1 is MNHEY and CDR2 is SVGAGI. CDR3 length: 16 residues. The V and J ends lost 4 bases and 2 bases, in that order; junction bases with no gene match: 9. The sequenced sample was cultured PBMCs, obtained from culture after CMV antigen stimulation. V usage is TRBV6-5 and J usage is TRBJ2-7; TRBD2 matches 9 bases. This sequence originates from a human donor in good health (CMV status not recorded). Some clones in this sample may be carry-over from other donors' samples. In nucleotides, the CDR3 is TGTGCCAGCAGTTCCCTCGACCGACTAGCGGCCTACGAGCAGTACTTC. This gives the protein CASSSLDRLAAYEQYF.